What follows is one T cell receptor beta chain and its context. Its antigen is as yet unknown. This may come from a read error, since a much larger clone is one base off. These data are taken from a study of breast tumors, draining lymph nodes, adjacent tissues. The V gene lost 1 base and the J gene lost 6 bases, with 14 bases spanning the gap. The CDR3 covers 15 residues. The germline gives CDR1 LNHDA, CDR2 SQIVND (reference sequence). TCRdb re-derived calls from the multiplex PCR reads in MiXCR, one entry per CDR3 protein. The table includes 70,000 to 85,000 distinct CDR3 sequences, about 21% detected once. Breast cancer patients provided tissue from their axillary draining lymph nodes. Study-level results: Compared with basal-like, luminal-like tumors shared significantly more repertoire with nontumor tissue.

Sample: axillary lymph node tissue. This TCR was sampled from a female donor with breast cancer. Some clones in this sample may be carry-over from other donors' samples. The chain carries TRBV19 and TRBJ2-3; D not certain. CDR3 residues: CASSIGLSACDTQYF. The CDR3 region has the DNA TGTGCCAGTAGTATAGGCTTGAGCGCCTGCGATACGCAGTATTTT.